Sequencing of this T cell receptor beta chain was carried out in a study of human CD4 T cells and Enterobacteriaceae. The memory gate held CD4+ cells that were not CD45RA+CCR7+CD95- naive cells, over 95% pure. Swiss blood donation centers supplied the healthy donor blood. CD4+ T cells and monocytes were enriched with CD4 and CD14 microbeads. Ex vivo total memory CD4+ cells were sequenced at deep level. The assay was immunoSEQ multiplex PCR, and TCRdb's table has in-frame clones only and misses some. There are about 29,000 clones in the sample; approximately 84% occur only once, and over 1.5% lies in the top ten. The CDR3 has 15 amino acids. Germline trimming cut 8 bases from V and 4 bases from J; bases unmatched to any gene: 6. From germline, CDR1 is MDHEN and CDR2 SYDVKM.

Source material: memory CD4+ T cells from blood. The receptor was isolated from a human donor in good health. The chain is built from TRBV28 and TRBJ1-5, with 12 nucleotides matching TRBD1. In nucleotides, the CDR3 is TGTGCCAGCCATGGGACAGGGGGCGGGAATCAGCCCCAGCATTTT. Translation: CASHGTGGGNQPQHF. The variable domain in full, with the rest retrieved from reference TRBV28 and TRBJ1-5, is DVKVTQSSRYLVKRTGEKVFLECVQDMDHENMFWYRQDPGLGLRLIYFSYDVKMKEKGDIPEGYSVSREKKERFSLILESASTNQTSMYLCASHGTGGGNQPQHFGDGTRLSIL.